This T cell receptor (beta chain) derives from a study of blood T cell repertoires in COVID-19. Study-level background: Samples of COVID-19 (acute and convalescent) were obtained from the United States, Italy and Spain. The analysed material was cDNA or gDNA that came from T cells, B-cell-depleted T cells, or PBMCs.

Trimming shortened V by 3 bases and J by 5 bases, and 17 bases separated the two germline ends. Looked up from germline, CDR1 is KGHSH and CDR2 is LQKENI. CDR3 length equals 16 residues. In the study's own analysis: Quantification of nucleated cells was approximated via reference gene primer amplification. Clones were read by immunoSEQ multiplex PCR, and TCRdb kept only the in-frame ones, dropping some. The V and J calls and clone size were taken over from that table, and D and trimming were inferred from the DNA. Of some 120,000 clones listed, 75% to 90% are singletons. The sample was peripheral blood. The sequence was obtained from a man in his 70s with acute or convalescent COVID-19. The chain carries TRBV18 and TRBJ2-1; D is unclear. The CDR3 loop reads CASSPFQAVDNNEQFF. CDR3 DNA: TGTGCCAGCTCACCCTTCCAGGCTGTGGATAACAATGAGCAGTTCTTC.